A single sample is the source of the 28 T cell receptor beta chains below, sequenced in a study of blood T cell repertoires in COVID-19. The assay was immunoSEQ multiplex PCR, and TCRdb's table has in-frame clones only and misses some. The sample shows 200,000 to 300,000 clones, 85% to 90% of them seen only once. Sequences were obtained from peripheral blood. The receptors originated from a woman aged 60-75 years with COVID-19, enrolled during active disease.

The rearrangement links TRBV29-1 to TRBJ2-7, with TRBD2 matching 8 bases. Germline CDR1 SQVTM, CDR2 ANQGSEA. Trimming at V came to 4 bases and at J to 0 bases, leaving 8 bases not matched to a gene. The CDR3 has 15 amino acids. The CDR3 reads CSVGGLAGRSYEQYF. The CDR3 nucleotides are TGCAGCGTTGGTGGCCTAGCGGGCCGCTCCTACGAGCAGTACTTC.

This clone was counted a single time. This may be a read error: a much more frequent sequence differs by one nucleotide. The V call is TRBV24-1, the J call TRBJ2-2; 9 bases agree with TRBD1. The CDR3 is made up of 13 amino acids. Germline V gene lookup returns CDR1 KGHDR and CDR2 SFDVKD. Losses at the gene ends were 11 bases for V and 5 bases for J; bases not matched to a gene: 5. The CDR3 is CAIRDRETGELFF. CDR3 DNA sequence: TGTGCCATCCGGGACAGGGAGACCGGGGAGCTGTTTTTT.

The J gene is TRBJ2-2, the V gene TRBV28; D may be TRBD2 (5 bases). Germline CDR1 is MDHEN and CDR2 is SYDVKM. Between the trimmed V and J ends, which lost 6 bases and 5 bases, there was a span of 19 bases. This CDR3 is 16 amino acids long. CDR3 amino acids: CASSPATPGGTGELFF. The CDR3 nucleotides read TGTGCCAGCAGCCCTGCTACTCCGGGCGGGACCGGGGAGCTGTTTTTT.

This CDR3 is CASTKRRDRDYNEQFF. The CDR3, as DNA: TGTGCCAGCACCAAACGCCGGGACAGAGACTACAATGAGCAGTTCTTC. This chain joins TRBV11-2 and TRBJ2-1; TRBD1 matches at 7 bases. V was pared by 7 bases and J by 3 bases, with 12 bases of the junction left unmatched. Germline V gene sequence: CDR1 SGHAT, CDR2 FQNNGV. The CDR3 totals 16 residues.

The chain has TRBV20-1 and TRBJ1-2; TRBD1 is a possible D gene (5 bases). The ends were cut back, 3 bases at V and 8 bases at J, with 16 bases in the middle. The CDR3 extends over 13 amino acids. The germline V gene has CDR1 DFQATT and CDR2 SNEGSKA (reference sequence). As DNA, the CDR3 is TGCAGTGCTAGTTCTCCAGGGCTGCGAGGCTACACCTTC. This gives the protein CSASSPGLRGYTF.

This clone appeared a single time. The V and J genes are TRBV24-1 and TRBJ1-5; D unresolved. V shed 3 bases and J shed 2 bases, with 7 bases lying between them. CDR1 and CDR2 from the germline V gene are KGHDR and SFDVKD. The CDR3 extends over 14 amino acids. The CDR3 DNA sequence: TGTGCCACCAGTGATGAGGGAGGCAATCAGCCCCAGCATTTT. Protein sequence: CATSDEGGNQPQHF.

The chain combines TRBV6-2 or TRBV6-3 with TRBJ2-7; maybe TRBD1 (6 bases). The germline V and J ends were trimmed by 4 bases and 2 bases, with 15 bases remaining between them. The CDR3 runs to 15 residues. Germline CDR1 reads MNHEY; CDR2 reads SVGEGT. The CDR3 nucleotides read TGTGCCAGCAGTTGGTTACAGGGAGAAGCCTACGAGCAGTACTTC. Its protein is CASSWLQGEAYEQYF.

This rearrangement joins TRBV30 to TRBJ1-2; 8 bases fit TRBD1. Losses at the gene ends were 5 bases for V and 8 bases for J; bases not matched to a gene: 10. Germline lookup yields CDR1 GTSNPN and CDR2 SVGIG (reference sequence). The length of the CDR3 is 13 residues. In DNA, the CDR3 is TGTGCCTGGGTAATACAGGGGGTTGAGGGCTACACCTTC. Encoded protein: CAWVIQGVEGYTF.

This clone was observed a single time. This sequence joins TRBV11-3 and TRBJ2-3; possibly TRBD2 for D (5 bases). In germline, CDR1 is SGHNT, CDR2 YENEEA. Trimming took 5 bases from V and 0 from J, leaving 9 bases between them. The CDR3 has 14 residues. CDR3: CASSRSASTDTQYF. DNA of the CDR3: TGTGCCAGCAGCCGTAGCGCAAGCACAGATACGCAGTATTTT.

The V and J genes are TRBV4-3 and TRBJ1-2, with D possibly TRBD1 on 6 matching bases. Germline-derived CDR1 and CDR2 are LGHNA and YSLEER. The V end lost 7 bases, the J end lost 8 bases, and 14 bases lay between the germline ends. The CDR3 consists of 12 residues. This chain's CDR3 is CASNSQGLGYTF. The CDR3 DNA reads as TGCGCCAGCAATAGCCAGGGGTTGGGCTACACCTTC.

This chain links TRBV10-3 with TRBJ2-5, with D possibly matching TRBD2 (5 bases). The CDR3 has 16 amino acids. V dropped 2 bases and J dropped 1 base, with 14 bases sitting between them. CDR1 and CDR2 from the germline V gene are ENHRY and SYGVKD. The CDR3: CAISEPPLRVQETQYF. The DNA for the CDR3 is TGTGCCATCAGTGAGCCACCCTTGAGGGTCCAAGAGACCCAGTACTTC.

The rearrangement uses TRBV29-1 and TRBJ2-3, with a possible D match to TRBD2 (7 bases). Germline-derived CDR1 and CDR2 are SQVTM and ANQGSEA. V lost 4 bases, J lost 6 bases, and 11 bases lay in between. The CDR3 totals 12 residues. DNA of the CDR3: TGCAGCGTTGGGGGGGGCTCGGATACGCAGTATTTT. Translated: CSVGGGSDTQYF.

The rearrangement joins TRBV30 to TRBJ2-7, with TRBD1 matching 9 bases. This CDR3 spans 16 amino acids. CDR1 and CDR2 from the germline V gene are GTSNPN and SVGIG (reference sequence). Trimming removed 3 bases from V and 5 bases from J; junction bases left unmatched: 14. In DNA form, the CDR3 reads TGTGCCTGGAGCCGAATACTCACGACAGGGGGAGACGAGCAGTACTTC. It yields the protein CAWSRILTTGGDEQYF.

CDR3 nucleotides: TGTGCCAGCAGCCCCATAGCGGGAGTATCCTACAATGAGCAGTTCTTC. Its translation is CASSPIAGVSYNEQFF. The chain is built from TRBV11-2 and TRBJ2-1; 9 nucleotides align to TRBD2. V shed 5 bases and J 1 base; nucleotides not matched to a gene: 6. The CDR3 loop spans 16 amino acids. Germline CDR1 SGHAT, CDR2 FQNNGV.

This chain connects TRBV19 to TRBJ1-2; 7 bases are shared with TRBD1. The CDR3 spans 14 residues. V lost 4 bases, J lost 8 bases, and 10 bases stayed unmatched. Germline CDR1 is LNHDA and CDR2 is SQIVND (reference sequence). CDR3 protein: CASSTARGSAGYTF. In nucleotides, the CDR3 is TGTGCCAGTAGTACGGCCAGGGGGAGTGCCGGCTACACCTTC.

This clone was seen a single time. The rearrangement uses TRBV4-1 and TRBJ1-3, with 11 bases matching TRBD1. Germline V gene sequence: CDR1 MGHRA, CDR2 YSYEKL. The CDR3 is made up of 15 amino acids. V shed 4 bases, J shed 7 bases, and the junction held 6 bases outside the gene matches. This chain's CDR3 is CASSPWTGGVNTIYF. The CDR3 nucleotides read TGCGCCAGCAGCCCGTGGACAGGGGGCGTGAACACCATATATTTT.

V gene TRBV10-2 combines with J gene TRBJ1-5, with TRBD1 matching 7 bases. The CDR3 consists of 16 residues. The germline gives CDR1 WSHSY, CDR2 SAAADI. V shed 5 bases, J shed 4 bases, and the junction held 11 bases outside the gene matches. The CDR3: CASSPTGVWKNQPQHF. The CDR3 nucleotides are TGCGCCAGCAGTCCTACAGGGGTCTGGAAAAATCAGCCCCAGCATTTT.

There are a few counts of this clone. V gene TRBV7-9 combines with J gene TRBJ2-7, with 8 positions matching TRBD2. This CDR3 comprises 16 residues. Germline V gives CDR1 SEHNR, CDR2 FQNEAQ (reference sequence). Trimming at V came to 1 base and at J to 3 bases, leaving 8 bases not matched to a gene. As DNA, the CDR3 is TGTGCCAGCAGCTTAGGCCGGGGGGGCCTAGACTACGAGCAGTACTTC. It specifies CASSLGRGGLDYEQYF.

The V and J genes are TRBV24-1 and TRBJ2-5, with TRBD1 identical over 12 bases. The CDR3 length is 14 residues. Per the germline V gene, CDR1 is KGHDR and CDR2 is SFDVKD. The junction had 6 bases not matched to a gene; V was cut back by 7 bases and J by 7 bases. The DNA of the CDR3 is TGTGCCACCAGGGGACAGGGGGCAACCGGGACCCAGTACTTC. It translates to CATRGQGATGTQYF.

This CDR3 is CASSPRDRERPPLHF. As DNA, the CDR3 is TGTGCCAGCAGCCCGCGGGACAGGGAGAGGCCACCCCTCCACTTT. The V and J genes are TRBV7-3 and TRBJ1-6; 9 positions match TRBD1. The V and J ends lost 5 bases and 11 bases, in that order; junction bases with no gene match: 10. Germline lookup yields CDR1 SGHTA and CDR2 FQGTGA. The CDR3 totals 15 residues.

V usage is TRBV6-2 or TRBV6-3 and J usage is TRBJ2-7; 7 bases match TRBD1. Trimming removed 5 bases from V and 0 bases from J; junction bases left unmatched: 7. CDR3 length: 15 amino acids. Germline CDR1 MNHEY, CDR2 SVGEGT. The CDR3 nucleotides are TGTGCCAGCAGTCGGCCGGGACAGACCTCCTACGAGCAGTACTTC. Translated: CASSRPGQTSYEQYF.

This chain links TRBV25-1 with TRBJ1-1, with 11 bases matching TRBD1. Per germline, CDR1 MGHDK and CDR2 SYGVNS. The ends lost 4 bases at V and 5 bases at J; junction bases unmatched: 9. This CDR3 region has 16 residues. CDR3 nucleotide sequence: TGTGCCAGCAGTGGGACAGGGGGCTCTCGGTTGACTGAAGCTTTCTTT. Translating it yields CASSGTGGSRLTEAFF.

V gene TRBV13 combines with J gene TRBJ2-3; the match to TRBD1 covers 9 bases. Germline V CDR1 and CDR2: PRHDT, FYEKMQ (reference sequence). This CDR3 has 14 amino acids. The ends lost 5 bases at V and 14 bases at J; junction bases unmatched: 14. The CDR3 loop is CASSASHRGRGAYF. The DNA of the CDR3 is TGTGCCAGCAGCGCCTCCCACAGGGGGCGCGGGGCGTATTTT.

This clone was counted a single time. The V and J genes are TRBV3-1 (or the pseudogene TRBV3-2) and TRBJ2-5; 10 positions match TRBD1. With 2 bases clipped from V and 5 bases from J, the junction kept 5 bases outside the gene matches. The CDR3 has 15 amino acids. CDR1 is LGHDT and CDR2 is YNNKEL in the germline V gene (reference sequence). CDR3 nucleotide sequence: TGTGCCAGCAGCCAACCGACAGGGGGCGAGGAGACCCAGTACTTC. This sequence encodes CASSQPTGGEETQYF.

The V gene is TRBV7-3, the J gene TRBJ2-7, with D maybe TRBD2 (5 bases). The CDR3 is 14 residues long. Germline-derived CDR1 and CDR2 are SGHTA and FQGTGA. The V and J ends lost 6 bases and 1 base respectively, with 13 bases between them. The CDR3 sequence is CASRPDYISYEQYF. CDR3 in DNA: TGTGCCAGCAGGCCCGACTATATTTCCTACGAGCAGTACTTC.

CDR3 sequence reads: CASSEGWEKNTEAFF. The CDR3 nucleotides are TGTGCCAGCAGTGAAGGGTGGGAGAAGAACACTGAAGCTTTCTTT. The chain couples TRBV6-1 to TRBJ1-1; D is undetermined. V gave up 1 base and J gave up 1 base, with 10 bases separating them. In germline, CDR1 is MNHNS, CDR2 SASEGT. CDR3 size: 15 residues.

CDR3: CASSFDRSPGNTIYF. CDR3 nucleotide sequence: TGTGCCAGCAGCTTCGACAGGTCCCCCGGAAACACCATATATTTT. The chain links TRBV7-7 to TRBJ1-3, with D tentatively TRBD1 (6 bases). This CDR3 contains 15 residues. Trimming took off 3 bases at V and 4 bases at J, with 13 bases between the two ends. Per germline, CDR1 SSHAT and CDR2 FNYEAQ (reference sequence).

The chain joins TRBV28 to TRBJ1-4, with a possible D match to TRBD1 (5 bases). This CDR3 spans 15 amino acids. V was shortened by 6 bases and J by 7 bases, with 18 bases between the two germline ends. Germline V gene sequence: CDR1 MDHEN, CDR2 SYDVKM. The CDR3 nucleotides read TGTGCCAGCAGCCGCGCGGGACCGCGAGTTGAAAAACTGTTTTTT. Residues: CASSRAGPRVEKLFF.